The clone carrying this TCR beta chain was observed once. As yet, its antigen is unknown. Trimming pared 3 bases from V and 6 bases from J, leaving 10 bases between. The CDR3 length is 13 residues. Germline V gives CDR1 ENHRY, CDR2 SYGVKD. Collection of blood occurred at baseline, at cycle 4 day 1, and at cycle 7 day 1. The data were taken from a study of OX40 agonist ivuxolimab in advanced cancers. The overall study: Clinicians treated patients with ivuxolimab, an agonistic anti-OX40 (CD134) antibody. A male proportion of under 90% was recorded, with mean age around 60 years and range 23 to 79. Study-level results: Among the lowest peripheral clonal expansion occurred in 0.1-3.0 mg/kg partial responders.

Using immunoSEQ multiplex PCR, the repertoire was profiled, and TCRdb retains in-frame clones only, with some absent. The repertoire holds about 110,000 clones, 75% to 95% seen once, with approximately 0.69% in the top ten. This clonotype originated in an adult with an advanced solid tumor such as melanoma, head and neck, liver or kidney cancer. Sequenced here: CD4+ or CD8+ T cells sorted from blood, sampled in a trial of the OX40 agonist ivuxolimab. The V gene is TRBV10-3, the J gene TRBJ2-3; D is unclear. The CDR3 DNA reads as TGTGCCATCAGTGAATCGCCCCTTGATACGCAGTATTTT. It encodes CAISESPLDTQYF.